This T cell receptor beta chain was recovered during a study of OX40 agonist ivuxolimab in advanced cancers. Whole-study context: An anti-OX40 (CD134) antibody with agonistic activity, ivuxolimab, was administered to patients.

Comments on this clone: The antigen is undetermined.

TCRdb's copy holds only in-frame clones and misses some; the assay was immunoSEQ multiplex PCR. Found here are 90,000 to 95,000 clones, approximately 89% of them singletons; the top ten hold more than 4%. Study results and caveats: In the 0.1 to 3.0 mg/kg range, CD4+ and CD8+ blood T cells had expanded clonally by week 6.

Source: CD4+ or CD8+ T cells sorted from blood, taken in a trial of the OX40 agonist ivuxolimab. The clonotype comes from an adult with an advanced solid tumor such as melanoma, head and neck, liver or kidney cancer.

In DNA form, the CDR3 reads TGTGCCAGCAGCACGACAGTCTCTGGAAACACCATATATTTT. Its translation is CASSTTVSGNTIYF. The gene calls are TRBV7-9 and TRBJ1-3; D might be TRBD1 (5 bases). The V gene lost 5 bases and the J gene lost 0 bases, with 8 bases spanning the gap. The CDR3 runs to 14 residues. Germline CDR1 reads SEHNR; CDR2 reads FQNEAQ (reference sequence).